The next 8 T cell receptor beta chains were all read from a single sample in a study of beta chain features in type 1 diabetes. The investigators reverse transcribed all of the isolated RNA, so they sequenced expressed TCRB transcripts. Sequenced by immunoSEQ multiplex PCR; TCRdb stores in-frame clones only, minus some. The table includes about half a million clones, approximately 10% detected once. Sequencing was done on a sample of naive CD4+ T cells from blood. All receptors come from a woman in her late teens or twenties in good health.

The CDR3 sequence: CASSQDGHLDRVTRNEQFF. In DNA form, the CDR3 reads TGCGCCAGCAGCCAAGATGGGCACTTGGACAGGGTAACGAGGAATGAGCAGTTCTTC. V usage is TRBV4-3 and J usage is TRBJ2-1; 8 bases map to TRBD1. Germline V gene sequence: CDR1 LGHNA, CDR2 YSLEER. The J segment lost 7 bases and the V segment lost 0 bases, leaving 17 bases of the junction unmatched. This CDR3 is built from 19 residues.

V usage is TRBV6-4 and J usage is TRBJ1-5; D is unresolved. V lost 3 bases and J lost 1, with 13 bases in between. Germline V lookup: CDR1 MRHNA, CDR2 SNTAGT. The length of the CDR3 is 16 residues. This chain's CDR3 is CASSESAGGSNQPQHF. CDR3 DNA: TGTGCCAGCAGTGAGTCCGCGGGCGGCAGCAATCAGCCCCAGCATTTT.

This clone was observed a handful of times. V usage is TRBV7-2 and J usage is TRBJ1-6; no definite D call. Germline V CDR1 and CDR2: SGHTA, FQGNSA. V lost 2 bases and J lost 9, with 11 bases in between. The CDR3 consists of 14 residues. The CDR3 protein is CASSLKGIGSPLHF. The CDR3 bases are TGTGCCAGCAGCTTAAAGGGAATCGGTTCACCCCTCCACTTT.

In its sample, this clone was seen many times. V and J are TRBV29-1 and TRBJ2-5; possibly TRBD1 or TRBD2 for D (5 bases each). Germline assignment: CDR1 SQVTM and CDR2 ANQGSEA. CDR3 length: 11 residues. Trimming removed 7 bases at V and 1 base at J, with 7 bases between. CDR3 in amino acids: CSAGTQETQYF. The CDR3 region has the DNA TGCAGCGCCGGGACCCAAGAGACCCAGTACTTC.

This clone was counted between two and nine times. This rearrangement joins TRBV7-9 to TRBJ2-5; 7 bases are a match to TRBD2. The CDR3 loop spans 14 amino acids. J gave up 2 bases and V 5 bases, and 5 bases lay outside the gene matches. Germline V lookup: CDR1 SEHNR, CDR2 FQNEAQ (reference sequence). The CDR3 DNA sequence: TGTGCCAGCAGCCCCTCAGCGGGGCAAGAGACCCAGTACTTC. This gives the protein CASSPSAGQETQYF. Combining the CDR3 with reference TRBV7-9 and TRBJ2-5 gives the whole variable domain DTGVSQNPRHKITKRGQNVTFRCDPISEHNRLYWYRQTLGQGPEFLTYFQNEAQLEKSRLLSDRFSAERPKGSFSTLEIQRTEQGDSAMYLCASSPSAGQETQYFGPGTRLLVL.

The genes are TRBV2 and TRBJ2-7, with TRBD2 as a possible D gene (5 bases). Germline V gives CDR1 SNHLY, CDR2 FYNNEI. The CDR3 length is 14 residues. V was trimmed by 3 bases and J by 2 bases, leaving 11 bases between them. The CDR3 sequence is CASSEPLGAYEQYF. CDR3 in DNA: TGTGCCAGCAGTGAGCCACTCGGGGCCTACGAGCAGTACTTC.

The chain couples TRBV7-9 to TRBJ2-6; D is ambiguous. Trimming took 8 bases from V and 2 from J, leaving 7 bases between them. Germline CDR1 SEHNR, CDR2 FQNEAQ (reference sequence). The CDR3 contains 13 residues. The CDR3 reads CASRRTGANVLTF. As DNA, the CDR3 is TGTGCCAGCCGGAGAACTGGGGCCAACGTCCTGACTTTC.

As DNA, the CDR3 is TGTGCCAGCAGTACCTCCCCCAGCACAGATACGCAGTATTTT. It codes for CASSTSPSTDTQYF. The genes are TRBV6-1 and TRBJ2-3, with D unclear. CDR3 size: 14 residues. Trimming removed 5 bases at V and 0 bases at J, with 9 bases between. Germline V gene lookup returns CDR1 MNHNS and CDR2 SASEGT.